Below are 20 T cell receptor beta chains sequenced from a single sample in a study of T cell responses to AZD1222 COVID-19 vaccine. The assay was immunoSEQ multiplex PCR, and TCRdb's table has in-frame clones only and misses some. The sample has more than 120,000 clones, 86% seen once. The sample here was peripheral blood, taken 28 days after the second AZD1222 dose. These receptor sequences come from an adult who received the AZD1222 COVID-19 vaccine.

The J gene is TRBJ1-6, the V gene TRBV2, with D unclear. The germline V gene has CDR1 SNHLY and CDR2 FYNNEI. The CDR3 is made up of 12 amino acids. The ends were cut back, 6 bases at V and 0 bases at J, with 0 bases in the middle. CDR3 in amino acids: CASSSYNSPLHF. In DNA form, the CDR3 reads TGTGCCAGCAGCTCCTATAATTCACCCCTCCACTTT.

The CDR3 reads CASSQRTSGGRSSYNEQFF. The CDR3 nucleotides are TGTGCCAGCAGCCAAAGGACTAGCGGGGGGCGGAGCTCCTACAATGAGCAGTTCTTC. V and J are TRBV3-1 (or the pseudogene TRBV3-2) and TRBJ2-1; TRBD2 matches at 14 bases. The CDR3 has 19 amino acids. Germline V gene sequence: CDR1 LGHDT, CDR2 YNNKEL (reference sequence). The V segment lost 2 bases and the J segment 0 bases; nucleotides outside the gene matches: 6.

The J gene is TRBJ2-2, the V gene TRBV16, with 14 bases aligning to TRBD2. V was pared by 0 bases and J by 6 bases, with 3 bases of the junction left unmatched. CDR1 is KGHSY and CDR2 is FQNENV in the germline V gene. This CDR3 region has 17 residues. CDR3 residues: CASSQSTSGREAGELFF. The CDR3 nucleotides are TGTGCCAGCAGCCAATCGACTAGCGGGAGGGAAGCCGGGGAGCTGTTTTTT.

The count of this clone is one. The chain joins TRBV5-1 to TRBJ1-2; D gene uncertain. Per germline, CDR1 SGHRS and CDR2 YFSETQ. The CDR3 is made up of 15 amino acids. The germline V and J ends were trimmed by 0 bases and 1 base, with 10 bases remaining between them. CDR3: CASSLAAGYNYGYTF. The CDR3 DNA follows: TGCGCCAGCAGCTTGGCGGCAGGTTATAACTATGGCTACACCTTC.

The chain has TRBV14 and TRBJ1-1; a possible D gene is TRBD1 (5 bases). The CDR3 consists of 15 residues. Germline CDR1 reads SGHDN; CDR2 reads FVKESK. The V end was cut by 4 bases, the J end by 3 bases, with 15 bases between. In nucleotides, the CDR3 is TGTGCCAGCAGCCTTAAGCCCAGGGAGGACACTGAAGCTTTCTTT. This sequence encodes CASSLKPREDTEAFF.

V and J are TRBV7-2 and TRBJ1-2; 8 nucleotides match TRBD1. Trimming cost V 1 base and J 3 bases; bases outside gene matches: 7. The CDR3 contains 16 residues. Germline CDR1 SGHTA, CDR2 FQGNSA. As DNA, the CDR3 is TGTGCCAGCAGCTTAGTTTCAGGGGGCGCCCACTATGGCTACACCTTC. Its protein product is CASSLVSGGAHYGYTF.

This clone has a handful of counts. The chain uses TRBV27 and TRBJ1-5, with D perhaps matching TRBD1 (6 bases). Germline V lookup: CDR1 MNHEY, CDR2 SMNVEV (reference sequence). V lost 3 bases and J lost 6, with 15 bases in between. The CDR3 is 15 amino acids. CDR3 loop: CASSFRGQGGQPQHF. For the CDR3, the DNA is TGTGCCAGCAGTTTCCGGGGGCAGGGAGGTCAGCCCCAGCATTTT.

This chain connects TRBV7-2 to TRBJ2-7; no clear D gene. CDR3 length equals 11 residues. Trimming took off 5 bases at V and 7 bases at J, with 9 bases between the two ends. Germline CDR1 SGHTA, CDR2 FQGNSA. CDR3 protein: CASSRLWEQYF. CDR3 bases: TGTGCCAGCAGCCGCCTGTGGGAGCAGTACTTC.

The V call is TRBV12-3 or TRBV12-4, the J call TRBJ1-1; 9 bases are a match to TRBD1. This CDR3 comprises 13 residues. Trimming removed 6 bases from V and 4 bases from J; junction bases left unmatched: 3. The CDR3 DNA reads TGTGCCAGCAGGGACAGGGGTTTCACTGAAGCTTTCTTT. Its translation is CASRDRGFTEAFF.

The chain links TRBV10-2 to TRBJ2-4; 8 bases align to TRBD1. CDR1 and CDR2 from the germline V gene are WSHSY and SAAADI. V gave up 2 bases and J gave up 0 bases; unmatched junction bases: 3. The CDR3 has 16 amino acids. The CDR3 region has the DNA TGCGCCAGCAGTGAGGCGGGACAGGTAGCCAAAAACATTCAGTACTTC. Translation: CASSEAGQVAKNIQYF.

This clone was recorded a few times. This chain connects TRBV15 to TRBJ1-5; D is unresolved. CDR1 is LNHNV, CDR2 YYDKDF, per germline (reference sequence). The V and J ends lost 1 base and 4 bases respectively, with 14 bases between them. The CDR3 has 16 residues. CDR3 coding DNA: TGTGCCACCAGCAGAGTCGGACCTGACTCTAATCAGCCCCAGCATTTT. Its translation is CATSRVGPDSNQPQHF.

In its sample, this clone was seen once. The V gene is TRBV4-1, the J gene TRBJ2-2; D is uncertain. Germline loops: CDR1 MGHRA, CDR2 YSYEKL. Deletions cut 0 bases from V and 3 bases from J, with 11 bases between. This CDR3 spans 16 amino acids. The CDR3 coding sequence is TGCGCCAGCAGCCAAGAACCAGGAATGGACACCGGGGAGCTGTTTTTT. It is translated as CASSQEPGMDTGELFF.

This chain joins TRBV28 and TRBJ1-5; the D is unclear. The CDR3 has 12 residues. CDR1 is MDHEN, CDR2 SYDVKM, per germline. Trimming removed 7 bases from V and 7 bases from J, with 11 bases in between. CDR3 region: CASNRGKQPQHF. The CDR3 coding sequence is TGTGCCAGCAATCGAGGGAAGCAGCCCCAGCATTTT.

The genes are TRBV11-2 and TRBJ1-2; no clear D gene. Germline-derived CDR1 and CDR2 are SGHAT and FQNNGV. V lost 1 base and J 3 bases, leaving 9 bases between the germline ends. The CDR3 covers 14 residues. The CDR3 loop is CASSLGEVDYGYTF. Here the CDR3 DNA reads TGTGCCAGCAGCTTAGGTGAAGTTGACTATGGCTACACCTTC. Looking up the rest from reference TRBV11-2 and TRBJ1-2 gives the full variable domain: EAGVAQSPRYKIIEKRQSVAFWCNPISGHATLYWYQQILGQGPKLLIQFQNNGVVDDSQLPKDRFSAERLKGVDSTLKIQPAKLEDSAVYLCASSLGEVDYGYTFGSGTRLTVV.

The chain employs TRBV7-9 and TRBJ2-7; D might be TRBD1 (6 bases). Germline loops: CDR1 SEHNR, CDR2 FQNEAQ (reference sequence). The V end lost 5 bases, the J end lost 6 bases, and 11 bases lay between the germline ends. This CDR3 has 12 residues. The CDR3 sequence: CASSQNRAEQYF. The CDR3 bases are TGTGCCAGCAGCCAGAACAGGGCCGAGCAGTACTTC.

The J gene is TRBJ1-2, the V gene TRBV5-1; no clear D gene. Per germline, CDR1 SGHRS and CDR2 YFSETQ. Trimming removed 2 bases at V and 2 bases at J, with 4 bases between. CDR3 length equals 12 residues. The DNA for the CDR3 is TGCGCCAGCAGCTTAAGCAACTATGGCTACACCTTC. Its protein product is CASSLSNYGYTF.

The chain uses TRBV5-1 and TRBJ1-3; D perhaps matches TRBD1 (6 bases). V was cut by 8 bases and J by 1 base, with 10 bases left in between. Germline CDR1 is SGHRS and CDR2 is YFSETQ. The CDR3 extends over 13 amino acids. In nucleotides, the CDR3 is TGCGCCAGTCGTGGGACATCTGGAAACACCATATATTTT. Residues: CASRGTSGNTIYF.

This chain links TRBV30 with TRBJ2-7; D remains ambiguous. CDR3 length equals 12 residues. V lost 2 bases to trimming and J lost 5 bases, with 10 bases between them. In germline, CDR1 is GTSNPN, CDR2 SVGIG (reference sequence). In DNA, the CDR3 is TGTGCCTGGAGTATCCCCGGAAACGAGCAGTACTTC. It yields the protein CAWSIPGNEQYF.

The chain links TRBV6-5 to TRBJ1-2; 8 positions match TRBD1. The CDR3 contains 13 residues. Germline lookup yields CDR1 MNHEY and CDR2 SVGAGI. With V trimmed by 6 bases and J by 6 bases, 6 bases remained unmatched. The CDR3 nucleotides are TGTGCCAGCAGCACGGGACAGGTACATGGCTACACCTTC. Amino acid sequence: CASSTGQVHGYTF.

The V and J genes are TRBV24-1 and TRBJ2-3; TRBD1 or TRBD2 may be the D gene (6 bases each). CDR1 is KGHDR and CDR2 is SFDVKD in the germline V gene. The CDR3 is 15 amino acids. The V and J ends lost 9 bases and 1 base respectively, with 16 bases between them. CDR3 in amino acids: CATGQGGIGTDTQYF. DNA of the CDR3: TGTGCCACCGGCCAAGGGGGGATCGGCACAGATACGCAGTATTTT.